This entry describes one T cell receptor beta chain. It was with 60 Vbeta and 13 Jbeta primers that the PCR ran. Profiled with immunoSEQ multiplex PCR; TCRdb holds only in-frame clones, not every one. The sample shows about 86,000 clones, almost 80% of them seen only once. The sample is drawn from a study of cytomegalovirus exposure and HLA in healthy donors. Germline CDR1 is SGDLS and CDR2 is YYNGEE. The CDR3 covers 15 residues. V gave up 3 bases and J gave up 6 bases; unmatched junction bases: 5. This clonotype originated in a female donor in good health and CMV-seronegative. Sequencing was carried out using PBMCs. The genes are TRBV9 and TRBJ1-6; TRBD1 agrees at 8 bases. CDR3: CASSDQGAPNSPLHF. In nucleotides, the CDR3 is TGTGCCAGCAGCGACCAGGGGGCTCCTAATTCACCCCTCCACTTT.